A single sample is the source of the 25 T cell receptor beta chains below, sequenced in a study of cytomegalovirus exposure and HLA in healthy donors. A multiplex PCR was run with 60 Vbeta primers and 13 Jbeta primers. Data came from immunoSEQ multiplex PCR; TCRdb stores just in-frame clones and leaves some out. Of about 97,000 clones listed, 70% to 80% are singletons. Sample: PBMCs. The receptors stem from a male donor in good health and CMV-seropositive.

The DNA of the CDR3 is TGTGCCAGTTCTCCCGACAGAGCCAACACTGAAGCTTTCTTT. Amino acid sequence: CASSPDRANTEAFF. The genes are TRBV19 and TRBJ1-1; a possible D gene is TRBD1 (5 bases). Germline CDR1 and CDR2: LNHDA and SQIVND (reference sequence). The CDR3 totals 14 residues. Trimming stripped 8 bases from V and 2 bases from J, with 15 bases between.

The rearrangement links TRBV18 to TRBJ2-7, with D unclear. Germline V gene data show CDR1 as KGHSH and CDR2 as LQKENI. Between the trimmed V and J ends, which lost 6 bases and 2 bases, there was a span of 17 bases. This CDR3 comprises 15 residues. CDR3 protein: CASSPTPRLTYEQYF. CDR3 nucleotide sequence: TGTGCCAGCTCCCCAACCCCGAGACTGACCTACGAGCAGTACTTC.

The genes are TRBV11-2 and TRBJ2-7, with D perhaps matching TRBD2 (5 bases). The germline gives CDR1 SGHAT, CDR2 FQNNGV. This CDR3 is built from 17 residues. V was trimmed by 6 bases and J by 0 bases, leaving 21 bases between them. The DNA of the CDR3 is TGTGCCAGCAGGGCGCTGAGGGCTCCCAGGAGCTCCTACGAGCAGTACTTC. It codes for CASRALRAPRSSYEQYF.

This sequence joins TRBV4-1 and TRBJ1-2; D might be TRBD1 (5 bases). This CDR3 comprises 15 residues. Germline loops: CDR1 MGHRA, CDR2 YSYEKL. Trimming took 4 bases from V and 0 from J, leaving 12 bases between them. This chain's CDR3 is CASSRGANTNYGYTF. The CDR3 coding sequence is TGCGCCAGCAGCCGTGGGGCGAATACTAACTATGGCTACACCTTC.

This clone was detected a few times. The gene calls are TRBV5-1 and TRBJ2-7; D remains ambiguous. The CDR3 consists of 15 residues. V was pared by 0 bases and J by 7 bases, with 17 bases between. CDR1 is SGHRS and CDR2 is YFSETQ in the germline V gene. CDR3 region: CASSLDSRWMGEQYF. CDR3 coding DNA: TGCGCCAGCAGCTTGGACTCGAGGTGGATGGGTGAGCAGTACTTC.

On this clone: Other DNA sequences within the sample encode an identical CDR3. The CDR3 loop is CASSLRQNYGYTF. CDR3 nucleotides: TGTGCCAGCAGCTTAAGACAGAACTATGGCTACACCTTC. The J gene is TRBJ1-2, the V gene TRBV5-4; D possibly corresponds to TRBD1 (5 bases). The CDR3 consists of 13 residues. V lost 2 bases and J 2 bases, leaving 7 bases between the germline ends. Germline V CDR1 and CDR2: SGHNT, YYREEE (reference sequence). Complete variable domain (other parts from reference TRBV5-4 and TRBJ1-2): ETGVTQSPTHLIKTRGQQVTLRCSSQSGHNTVSWYQQALGQGPQFIFQYYREEENGRGNFPPRFSGLQFPNYSSELNVNALELDDSALYLCASSLRQNYGYTFGSGTRLTVV.

The gene calls are TRBV7-2 and TRBJ1-2, with 7 bases fitting TRBD1. This CDR3 is 14 amino acids long. With V trimmed by 5 bases and J by 6 bases, 9 bases remained unmatched. Per the germline V gene, CDR1 is SGHTA and CDR2 is FQGNSA. DNA for the CDR3: TGTGCCAGCAGCCCGAGGTGGCAGGGGGATGGCTACACCTTC. Protein product: CASSPRWQGDGYTF.

The chain couples TRBV4-1 to TRBJ1-1; the D gene is possibly TRBD1 (6 bases). Germline V gene lookup returns CDR1 MGHRA and CDR2 YSYEKL. The V end was cut by 2 bases, the J end by 2 bases, with 12 bases between. This CDR3 contains 15 residues. Here the CDR3 DNA reads TGCGCCAGCAGCCAACAACAGGGTACCAACACTGAAGCTTTCTTT. Its protein is CASSQQQGTNTEAFF.

This clone was observed once. The V and J genes are TRBV27 and TRBJ2-3, with 8 bases matching TRBD1. The CDR3 is 14 amino acids. Germline-derived CDR1 and CDR2 are MNHEY and SMNVEV (reference sequence). V lost 10 bases to trimming and J lost 4 bases; unmatched junction nucleotides: 10. Here the CDR3 DNA reads TGTGCCACCTCGGGGCAGGGGGCTGCAGATACGCAGTATTTT. It encodes CATSGQGAADTQYF.

V gene TRBV19 combines with J gene TRBJ1-1; 7 nucleotides align to TRBD1. Germline CDR1 and CDR2: LNHDA and SQIVND (reference sequence). The V segment lost 1 base and the J segment 3 bases; nucleotides outside the gene matches: 5. The CDR3 has 15 residues. As DNA, the CDR3 is TGTGCCAGTAGTATAGGTCCAGGGGGTGACACTGAAGCTTTCTTT. Encoded protein: CASSIGPGGDTEAFF.

V is TRBV9 and J is TRBJ2-2; TRBD2 matches at 9 bases. The CDR3 contains 15 residues. V gave up 3 bases and J gave up 4 bases; unmatched junction bases: 4. Germline lookup yields CDR1 SGDLS and CDR2 YYNGEE. The CDR3 region is CASSAAGGSTGELFF. The CDR3 region has the DNA TGTGCCAGCAGCGCAGCGGGGGGAAGCACCGGGGAGCTGTTTTTT.

The J gene is TRBJ2-5, the V gene TRBV7-8; no clear D gene. The CDR3 has 12 amino acids. Trimming stripped 5 bases from V and 5 bases from J, with 9 bases between. The germline V gene encodes CDR1 SGHVS and CDR2 FQNEAQ. CDR3 protein: CASSRLVETQYF. The CDR3 DNA reads as TGTGCCAGCAGCCGCTTAGTTGAGACCCAGTACTTC.

The chain combines TRBV6-4 with TRBJ1-5; 7 nucleotides line up with TRBD1. Per germline, CDR1 MRHNA and CDR2 SNTAGT. The CDR3 totals 13 residues. The trim removed 3 bases at V and 5 bases at J, leaving 1 base unmatched. CDR3 sequence (DNA): TGTGCCAGCAGTGAGGACAGGTATCAGCCCCAGCATTTT. Translating gives CASSEDRYQPQHF.

V is TRBV29-1 and J is TRBJ2-7, with 10 bases aligning to TRBD1. J was trimmed by 2 bases and V by 6 bases; bases with no gene match: 10. This CDR3 region has 15 residues. Germline lookup yields CDR1 SQVTM and CDR2 ANQGSEA. The CDR3 here is CSVDQPGQGTYEQYF. In nucleotides, the CDR3 is TGCAGCGTCGACCAGCCGGGACAGGGGACCTACGAGCAGTACTTC.

This clone was recorded once. The rearrangement joins TRBV4-1 to TRBJ1-1; 8 nucleotides match TRBD1. This CDR3 is built from 19 residues. CDR1 is MGHRA, CDR2 YSYEKL, per germline. The V and J ends lost 0 bases and 0 bases, in that order; junction bases with no gene match: 12. CDR3 in amino acids: CASSQDRGGTGGMNTEAFF. In nucleotides, the CDR3 is TGCGCCAGCAGCCAAGATCGGGGCGGAACAGGGGGGATGAACACTGAAGCTTTCTTT.

The chain is built from TRBV2 and TRBJ1-2; TRBD1 aligns across 10 bases. The germline V gene encodes CDR1 SNHLY and CDR2 FYNNEI. Germline trimming cut 6 bases from V and 8 bases from J; bases unmatched to any gene: 15. CDR3 length: 16 amino acids. The CDR3 DNA is TGTGCCAGCAGCAAGCGACAGGGGGCGGAAGTTGAAGGCTACACCTTC. Translation gives CASSKRQGAEVEGYTF.

The CDR3 sequence: CASSPGQGPGYTF. CDR3 DNA sequence: TGTGCCAGCTCACCGGGACAGGGTCCTGGCTACACCTTC. The V gene is TRBV18, the J gene TRBJ1-2; 9 nucleotides agree with TRBD1. The CDR3 length is 13 residues. Germline CDR1 KGHSH, CDR2 LQKENI. V was clipped by 3 bases and J by 7 bases; unmatched bases: 3.

V is TRBV30 and J is TRBJ1-4; maybe TRBD1 (6 bases). Germline V gene lookup returns CDR1 GTSNPN and CDR2 SVGIG (reference sequence). There are 16 residues in the CDR3. Between the trimmed V and J ends, which lost 0 bases and 10 bases, there was a span of 21 bases. The CDR3 nucleotides read TGTGCCTGGAGTGTACTTAGACGGGACACCCACAGAAAACTGTTTTTT. It yields the protein CAWSVLRRDTHRKLFF.

The chain carries TRBV6-6 and TRBJ1-1, with 11 bases identical to TRBD1. V lost 2 bases and J lost 4; bases outside the gene matches: 0. The CDR3 loop spans 14 amino acids. The V gene's germline CDR1 is MNHNY and CDR2 SVGAGI (reference sequence). CDR3 coding DNA: TGTGCCAGCAGTTACGGACAGGGGGCCACTGAAGCTTTCTTT. Protein product: CASSYGQGATEAFF.

This clone turned up a few times. The V gene is TRBV7-9, the J gene TRBJ1-4; D is uncertain. V gave up 6 bases and J gave up 5 bases, with 4 bases separating them. This CDR3 spans 11 amino acids. CDR1 is SEHNR, CDR2 FQNEAQ, per germline (reference sequence). CDR3 amino acids: CASRANEKLFF. The CDR3 bases are TGTGCCAGCAGAGCAAATGAAAAACTGTTTTTT.

The chain is built from TRBV2 and TRBJ2-1, with 11 positions matching TRBD2. The CDR3 has 17 residues. Germline CDR1 reads SNHLY; CDR2 reads FYNNEI. Germline trimming cut 7 bases from V and 7 bases from J; bases unmatched to any gene: 15. The CDR3 reads CASKTTASGGMRNEQFF. The DNA of the CDR3 is TGTGCCAGCAAGACCACGGCTAGCGGGGGGATGAGAAATGAGCAGTTCTTC.

The chain couples TRBV6-5 to TRBJ2-5; 7 bases match TRBD2. The V gene's germline CDR1 is MNHEY and CDR2 SVGAGI. The trim removed 5 bases at V and 3 bases at J, leaving 9 bases unmatched. The CDR3 runs to 15 residues. The CDR3 DNA reads TGTGCCAGCAGTACTGGGGGGACTACAAAAGAGACCCAGTACTTC. It is translated as CASSTGGTTKETQYF.

This chain joins TRBV6-4 and TRBJ1-1; the D is unclear. Germline assignment: CDR1 MRHNA and CDR2 SNTAGT. The CDR3 extends over 13 amino acids. The V and J ends lost 3 bases and 2 bases respectively, with 7 bases between them. The CDR3 loop reads CASSEAINTEAFF. As DNA, the CDR3 is TGTGCCAGCAGTGAAGCTATCAACACTGAAGCTTTCTTT.

The chain joins TRBV5-1 to TRBJ2-1; unclear D gene. V dropped 5 bases and J dropped 3 bases, with 9 bases sitting between them. From germline, CDR1 is SGHRS and CDR2 YFSETQ. CDR3 length: 13 amino acids. The CDR3 sequence: CASSRDIYNEQFF. The CDR3 nucleotides are TGCGCCAGCAGTCGAGACATCTACAATGAGCAGTTCTTC.

The CDR3 here is CASSTAGYGYTF. The CDR3 DNA reads as TGTGCCAGCTCAACAGCAGGGTATGGCTACACCTTC. The chain employs TRBV18 and TRBJ1-2; D is perhaps TRBD1 (5 bases). Germline V lookup: CDR1 KGHSH, CDR2 LQKENI. Trimming removed 5 bases at V and 5 bases at J, with 9 bases between. The CDR3 is 12 residues long.